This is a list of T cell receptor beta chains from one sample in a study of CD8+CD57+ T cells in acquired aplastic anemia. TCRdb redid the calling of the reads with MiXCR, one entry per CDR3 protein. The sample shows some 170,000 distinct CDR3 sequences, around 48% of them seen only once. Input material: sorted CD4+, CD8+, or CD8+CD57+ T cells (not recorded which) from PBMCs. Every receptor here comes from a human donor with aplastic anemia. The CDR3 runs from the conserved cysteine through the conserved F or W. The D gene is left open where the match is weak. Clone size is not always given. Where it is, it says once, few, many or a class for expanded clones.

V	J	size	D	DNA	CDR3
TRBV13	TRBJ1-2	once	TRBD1	TGTGCCAGCAGCTGGACAGGGTCCCTCTATGGCTACACCTTC	CASSWTGSLYGYTF
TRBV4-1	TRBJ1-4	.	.	TGCGCCAGCAGCCAAGATTCCACCAGGGCTGCAACTAATGAAAAACTGTTTTTT	CASSQDSTRAATNEKLFF
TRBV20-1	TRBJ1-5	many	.	TGCAGTGCTAGAGATCGGGGACAAACTTATCAGCCCCAGCATTTT	CSARDRGQTYQPQHF
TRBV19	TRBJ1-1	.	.	TGTGCCAGTAAAGTGGGACAAACGAACACTGAAGCTTTCTTT	CASKVGQTNTEAFF
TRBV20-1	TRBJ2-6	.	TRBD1	TGCAGTGCTAGAGATCTCTGGACAGGAGCATCCAACGTCCTGACTTTC	CSARDLWTGASNVLTF
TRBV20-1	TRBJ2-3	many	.	TGCAGTGCTAGAAGCTTATCTAGCACAGATACGCAGTATTTT	CSARSLSSTDTQYF
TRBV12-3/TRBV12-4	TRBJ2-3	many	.	TGTGCCAGCAGTTTTGGACGAAGACAGAATACGCAGTATTTT	CASSFGRRQNTQYF
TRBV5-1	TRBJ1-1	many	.	TGCGCCAGCAGCCAGGGACAACCCCAGAACACTGAAGCTTTCTTT	CASSQGQPQNTEAFF
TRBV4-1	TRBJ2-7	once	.	TGCGCCAGCGGGCCCGAGCCGGTCTACGAGCAGTACTTC	CASGPEPVYEQYF
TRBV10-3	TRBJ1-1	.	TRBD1	TGTGCCATCAGTGTTGGGACAGGGAACACTAAAGCTTTCTTT	CAISVGTGNTKAFF
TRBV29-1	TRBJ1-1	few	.	TGCAGCGTGAGGTCCAGGGAGAACACTGAAGCTTTCTTT	CSVRSRENTEAFF
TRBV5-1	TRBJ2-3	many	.	TGCGCCAGCAGCTTACCCCCCACAGATACGCAGTATTTT	CASSLPPTDTQYF
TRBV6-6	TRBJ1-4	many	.	TGTGCCAGCAGTTACCCGCCAGGGTACGAAAAACTGTTTTTT	CASSYPPGYEKLFF
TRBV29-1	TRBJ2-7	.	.	TGCAGCGTTCTCCCGACGGCGAGCTCCTACGAGCAGTACTTC	CSVLPTASSYEQYF
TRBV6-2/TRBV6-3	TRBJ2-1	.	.	TGTGCCAGCAGACCGACAGGAAATCCCTACAATGAGCAGTTCTTC	CASRPTGNPYNEQFF
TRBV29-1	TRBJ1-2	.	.	TGCAGCGTTGAAGATGCTACAGGGTATGATAACTATGGCTACACCTTC	CSVEDATGYDNYGYTF
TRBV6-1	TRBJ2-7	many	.	TGTGCCAGCAGCCCAAACAGCCGCGGCCCCTACGAGCAGTACTTC	CASSPNSRGPYEQYF
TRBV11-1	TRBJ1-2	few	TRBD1	TGTGCCAGCAGCTTAGCAGGACAGGGGGCAAACTATGGCTACACCTTC	CASSLAGQGANYGYTF
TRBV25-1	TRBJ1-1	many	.	TGTGCCAGCACCTTAACAGGCGAAGCTTTCTTT	CASTLTGEAFF
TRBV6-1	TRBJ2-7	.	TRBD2	TGTGCCAGCGGGGTGCGGGAGCTGTACTTC	CASGVRELYF
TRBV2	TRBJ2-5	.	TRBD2	TGTGCCAGCAGTGAGGCGCCTAGCGGGAGCGAGACCCAGTACTTC	CASSEAPSGSETQYF
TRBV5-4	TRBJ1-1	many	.	TGTGCCAGCAGCTTGGGCAGGACTGAAGCTTTCTTT	CASSLGRTEAFF
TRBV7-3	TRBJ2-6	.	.	TGTGCCAGCAGCCACACCCTAGGGAGGACTGGGGCCAACGTCCTGACTTTC	CASSHTLGRTGANVLTF
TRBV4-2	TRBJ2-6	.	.	TGTGCCAGCAGCCCCTCCCCACAGGGTAATCTTGGGGCCAACGTCCTGACTTTC	CASSPSPQGNLGANVLTF
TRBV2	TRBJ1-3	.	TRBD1	TGTGCCAGCAGTGAGTTCCAACAGGGGTTTCGCTCTGGAAACACCATATATTTT	CASSEFQQGFRSGNTIYF
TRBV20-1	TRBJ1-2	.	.	TGCAGTGCTAGAGGGACACTTTATGGCTACACCTTC	CSARGTLYGYTF
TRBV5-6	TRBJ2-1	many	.	TGTGCCAGCAGCTTGGCTGGGACCAAGGGATGGAAAGAGCAGTTCTTC	CASSLAGTKGWKEQFF
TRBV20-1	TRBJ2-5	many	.	TGCAGTGCTACAGGTGGGATCGGGGAAGAGGTAGAGACCCAGTACTTC	CSATGGIGEEVETQYF
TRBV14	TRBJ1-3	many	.	TGTGCCAGCAGCCAAGAAGGGTTCGGAAACACCATATATTTT	CASSQEGFGNTIYF
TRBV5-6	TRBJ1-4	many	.	TGTGCCAGCAGCTTCGGGGCGGGAATCGAAAAACTGTTTTTT	CASSFGAGIEKLFF
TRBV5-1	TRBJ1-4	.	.	TGCGCCAGCAGCTTCCAGGACGGACGAAATGAAAAACTGTTTTTT	CASSFQDGRNEKLFF
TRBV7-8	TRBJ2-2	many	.	TGTGCCAGCAGCTTACCTGGGCCCGGGGAGCTGTTTTTT	CASSLPGPGELFF
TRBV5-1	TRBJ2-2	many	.	TGCGCCAGCAGCTCGGGACATCCGAACACCGGGGAGCTGTTTTTT	CASSSGHPNTGELFF
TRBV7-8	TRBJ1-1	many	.	TGTGCCAGCAGCTTAGGACGGGGGCGAACAATGAACACTGAAGCTTTCTTT	CASSLGRGRTMNTEAFF
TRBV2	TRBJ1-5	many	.	TGTGCCAGCCGGGACACCTATAGCAATCAGCCCCAGCATTTT	CASRDTYSNQPQHF
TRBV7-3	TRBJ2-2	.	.	TGTGCCAGCAGCTTCCGATACACCGGGGAGCTGTTTTTT	CASSFRYTGELFF
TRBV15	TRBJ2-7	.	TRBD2	TGTGCCACCAGCACCCGGACTAGCGGTTCCTACGAGCAGTACTTC	CATSTRTSGSYEQYF
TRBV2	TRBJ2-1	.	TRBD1	TGTGCCAGCAGCAGGGGGCGGTCCTACGATGAGCAGTTCTTC	CASSRGRSYDEQFF
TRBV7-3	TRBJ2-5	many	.	TGTGCCAGCAGCCCAAACAGGGGGGGTCAAGAGACCCAGTACTTC	CASSPNRGGQETQYF
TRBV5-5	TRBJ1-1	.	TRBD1	TGTGCCAGCAGTTTCGGACAGGAGCGGAACACTGAAGCTTTCTTT	CASSFGQERNTEAFF
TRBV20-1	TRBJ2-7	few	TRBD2	TGCAGTGCTTCAACTAGCGCCGACTACGAGCAGTACTTC	CSASTSADYEQYF
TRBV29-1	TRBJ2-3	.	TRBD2	TGCAGCGTTGGACGACTAGCGGGAGTATCCGCAGATACGCAGTATTTT	CSVGRLAGVSADTQYF
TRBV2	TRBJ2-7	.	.	TGTGCCAGCAGTAGCCTAGACTGGATCTACGAGCAGTACTTC	CASSSLDWIYEQYF
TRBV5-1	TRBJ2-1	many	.	TGCGCCAGCGGGAAGACAGATAACAATGAGCAGTTCTTC	CASGKTDNNEQFF
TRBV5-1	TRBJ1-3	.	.	TGCGCCAGCAGCTTGGCCGGGCAGGGTGACACCATATATTTT	CASSLAGQGDTIYF
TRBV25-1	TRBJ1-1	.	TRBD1	TGTGCCAGCAGTGCAGGGGGCCGCGCTTTCTTT	CASSAGGRAFF
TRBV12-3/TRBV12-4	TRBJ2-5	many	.	TGTGCCAGCAGTTTAACCAGGAAAGAGACCCAGTACTTC	CASSLTRKETQYF
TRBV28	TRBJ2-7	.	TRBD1	TGTGCCAGCAGTTTATACAGGGGCTATCCCTCCTACGAGCAGTACTTC	CASSLYRGYPSYEQYF
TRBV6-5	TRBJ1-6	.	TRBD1	TGTGCCAGTAGTTACTCCGGGACAGGGGGGTCACCCCTCCACTTT	CASSYSGTGGSPLHF
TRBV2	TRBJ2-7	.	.	TGTGCCAGCAGTGAAGCGGCGGACAGATGGAGTGGGCAGTACTTC	CASSEAADRWSGQYF
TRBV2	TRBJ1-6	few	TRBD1	TGTGCCAGCAGCGGCGGACAGGGAAGATTAAACCACTTT	CASSGGQGRLNHF
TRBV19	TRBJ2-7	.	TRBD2	TGTGCCAGTAGTACAACTAGCGGCCCTTCCTACGAGCAGTACTTC	CASSTTSGPSYEQYF
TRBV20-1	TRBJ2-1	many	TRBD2	TGCAGTGCTAAGGCGGACGCGGGGGGTAGGGAGATCTTC	CSAKADAGGREIF